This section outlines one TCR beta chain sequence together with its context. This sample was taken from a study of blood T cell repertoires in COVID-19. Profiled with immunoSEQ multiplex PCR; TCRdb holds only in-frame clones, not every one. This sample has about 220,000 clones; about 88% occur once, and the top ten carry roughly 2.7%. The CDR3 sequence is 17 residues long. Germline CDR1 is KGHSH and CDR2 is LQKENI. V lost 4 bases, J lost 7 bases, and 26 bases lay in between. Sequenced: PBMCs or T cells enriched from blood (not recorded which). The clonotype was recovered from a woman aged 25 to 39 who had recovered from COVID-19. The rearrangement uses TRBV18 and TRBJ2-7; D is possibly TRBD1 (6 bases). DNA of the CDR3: TGTGCCAGCTCACTGCTCAGCCGGGACACTACTTCTCGGGAGCAGTACTTC. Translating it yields CASSLLSRDTTSREQYF.